The present T cell receptor (beta chain) was sequenced within a study of blood T cells in healthy people across ages. It was with a sample-barcoded 5' primer and a J-beta primer mix that a second PCR of roughly 7 to 12 cycles was run. Via MiXCR, TCRdb re-called the 5' RACE reads, giving one row per CDR3 protein. The sample records roughly 800,000 distinct CDR3 sequences, roughly 60% being singletons. Material: blood. This clonotype originated in a man aged 25 to 45 in good health.

This CDR3 reads CASSLGGAGGYEQYF. The DNA of the CDR3 is TGTGCCAGCAGCTTAGGGGGAGCGGGGGGCTACGAGCAGTACTTC. The chain couples TRBV7-2 to TRBJ2-7, with 9 positions matching TRBD2. Germline CDR1 is SGHTA and CDR2 is FQGNSA. The CDR3 consists of 15 residues. Germline trimming cut 1 base from V and 3 bases from J; bases unmatched to any gene: 4. Variable domain in full (rest from reference TRBV7-2 and TRBJ2-7): GAGVSQSPSNKVTEKGKDVELRCDPISGHTALYWYRQSLGQGLEFLIYFQGNSAPDKSGLPSDRFSAERTGGSVSTLTIQRTQQEDSAVYLCASSLGGAGGYEQYFGPGTRLTVT.